Listed here are 5 T cell receptor beta chains from one sample, sequenced in a study of beta chain features in type 1 diabetes (dated by TCRdb to 2017 to 2018). The paper as a whole reports these results and caveats: A moderate but significant shortening of TCRB CDR3 length was observed in type 1 diabetes patients in all four CD4+ subsets.

These receptors are not linked to any known antigen. Library construction relied on the immunoSEQ multiplex PCR assay. All of the isolated RNA was reverse transcribed with the High Capacity cDNA Reverse Transcription Kit, so expressed TCRB transcripts were sequenced. The immuneACCESS repertoire file appears here via TCRdb, limited to in-frame rearrangements. These files lack a portion of the clones; in checked studies, under half of the deficit traces to unresolved V genes, and the cause of the others is not known. The sample table holds under 300,000 clones, of which around 21% were seen once. Around 0.03% of the sample lies in the top ten. Sequencing used naive CD4+ T cells from blood. The cell subset or site label on this specimen signifies: true naive CD4+ T cells. These receptors were collected from a woman in her 40s with type 1 diabetes.

This clone was counted a few times. CDR3 amino acids: CASSQDANTQYF. The CDR3 coding sequence is TGTGCCAGCAGCCAAGATGCGAATACGCAGTATTTT. The chain links TRBV14 to TRBJ2-3, with unresolved D. This CDR3 region has 12 residues. Per the germline V gene, CDR1 is SGHDN and CDR2 is FVKESK. The V and J ends lost 0 bases and 7 bases respectively, with 5 bases between them.

The chain carries TRBV5-1 and TRBJ1-1; TRBD1 is a possible D gene (5 bases). This CDR3 region has 14 residues. The ends were cut back, 0 bases at V and 8 bases at J, with 14 bases in the middle. The germline gives CDR1 SGHRS, CDR2 YFSETQ. The CDR3 here is CASSLAGWQSEAFF. The CDR3 DNA sequence: TGCGCCAGCAGCTTGGCAGGGTGGCAGTCAGAAGCTTTCTTT. Together with reference TRBV5-1 and TRBJ1-1, the CDR3 gives the full variable domain: KAGVTQTPRYLIKTRGQQVTLSCSPISGHRSVSWYQQTPGQGLQFLFEYFSETQRNKGNFPGRFSGRQFSNSRSEMNVSTLELGDSALYLCASSLAGWQSEAFFGQGTRLTVV.

This chain connects TRBV5-6 to TRBJ2-1; D perhaps matches TRBD2 (6 bases). The CDR3 extends over 15 amino acids. V was clipped by 1 base and J by 8 bases, with 16 bases between them. Per the germline V gene, CDR1 is SGHDT and CDR2 is YYEEEE. The CDR3 sequence: CASSLFREPDHEQFF. Written as DNA, the CDR3 is TGTGCCAGCAGCTTGTTCCGGGAGCCGGACCATGAGCAGTTCTTC.

Only a few counts were recorded for this clone. The gene calls are TRBV28 and TRBJ2-1, with 12 bases aligning to TRBD2. Losses at the gene ends were 5 bases for V and 2 bases for J; bases not matched to a gene: 4. In germline, CDR1 is MDHEN, CDR2 SYDVKM. This CDR3 has 16 amino acids. CDR3 residues: CASSRTSGRPYNEQFF. CDR3 nucleotide sequence: TGTGCCAGCAGTAGAACTAGCGGGAGGCCCTACAATGAGCAGTTCTTC.

The genes are TRBV19 and TRBJ2-3; TRBD2 might be the D (6 bases). CDR3 length: 13 residues. Germline V gene sequence: CDR1 LNHDA, CDR2 SQIVND (reference sequence). The ends were cut back, 5 bases at V and 1 base at J, with 7 bases in the middle. CDR3 in amino acids: CASSWGGTDTQYF. DNA of the CDR3: TGTGCCAGTAGTTGGGGGGGCACAGATACGCAGTATTTT.